The rows below give T cell receptor beta chains drawn from one sample of a study of blood T cell repertoires in COVID-19. Sequenced by immunoSEQ multiplex PCR; TCRdb stores in-frame clones only, minus some. The table records around 250,000 clones, 75% to 90% of them present only once. Sequenced sample: PBMCs or T cells enriched from blood (not recorded which). The receptors originated from a woman in her fifties or sixties who had recovered from COVID-19. Each CDR3 is given with its conserved first and last residue. Each record gives: J gene, D gene, V gene, clone size, CDR3 protein, CDR3 DNA. A D gene is named only where the DNA matches it firmly. Clone size is given for some rows only: seen once, a few or many times, or a class if the clone is expanded.

TRBJ2-2,NA,TRBV10-1,NA,CASSDRGLRAGELFF,TGCGCCAGCAGTGACAGGGGTCTCCGGGCCGGGGAGCTGTTTTTT
TRBJ1-2,TRBD1,TRBV6-5,NA,CASSSETGLNYGYTF,TGTGCCAGCAGTTCCGAGACAGGGTTGAATTATGGCTACACCTTC
TRBJ2-7,NA,TRBV12-3/TRBV12-4,NA,CASSSTAAYEQYF,TGTGCCAGCAGTTCCACAGCGGCCTACGAGCAGTACTTC
TRBJ1-5,TRBD1,TRBV7-9,NA,CASSLGTGTGQPQHF,TGTGCCAGCAGCTTAGGGACAGGGACGGGTCAGCCCCAGCATTTT
TRBJ1-6,NA,TRBV7-6,NA,CASSPGISYNSPLHF,TGTGCCAGCAGCCCAGGGATCTCTTATAATTCACCCCTCCACTTT
TRBJ2-7,NA,TRBV11-2,NA,CASSLDFYEQYF,TGTGCCAGCAGCTTAGACTTCTACGAGCAGTACTTC
TRBJ1-1,NA,TRBV5-1,NA,CASSSPVNTEAFF,TGCGCCAGCAGCTCCCCAGTGAACACTGAAGCTTTCTTT
TRBJ2-3,TRBD2,TRBV3-1/TRBV3-2,NA,CASRASGIVDTQYF,TGTGCCAGCAGGGCTAGCGGGATTGTAGATACGCAGTATTTT
TRBJ2-2,NA,TRBV9,few,CASSVASFGELFF,TGTGCCAGCAGCGTAGCTAGTTTCGGGGAGCTGTTTTTT
TRBJ1-6,TRBD1,TRBV16,NA,CASSPGQGSSYNSPLHF,TGTGCCAGCAGCCCCGGACAGGGGAGCTCCTATAATTCACCCCTCCACTTT
TRBJ2-5,TRBD2,TRBV6-5,NA,CASSYAGGGGTQYF,TGTGCCAGCAGTTACGCGGGAGGGGGAGGGACCCAGTACTTC
TRBJ1-2,NA,TRBV5-4,NA,CASSFNGILGYGYTF,TGTGCCAGCAGCTTTAACGGGATTCTCGGCTATGGCTACACCTTC
TRBJ2-3,TRBD2,TRBV7-9,NA,CASSTTRGEPDTQYF,TGTGCCAGCAGCACGACACGGGGGGAACCAGATACGCAGTATTTT
TRBJ2-3,TRBD2,TRBV5-1,NA,CASAGLAASTDTQYF,TGCGCCAGCGCGGGACTAGCAGCGAGCACAGATACGCAGTATTTT
TRBJ1-2,TRBD1,TRBV2,NA,CASRQGTGTNYGYTF,TGTGCCAGCAGGCAAGGGACAGGGACTAACTATGGCTACACCTTC
TRBJ2-2,NA,TRBV5-1,NA,CASSPGGGPRAGELFF,TGCGCCAGCAGCCCCGGCGGAGGGCCGAGGGCCGGGGAGCTGTTTTTT
TRBJ2-7,NA,TRBV28,NA,CAVSGGRFSYEQYF,TGTGCCGTATCGGGGGGCAGATTCTCCTACGAGCAGTACTTC
TRBJ1-1,TRBD1,TRBV5-5,NA,CASSSTGHPEAFF,TGTGCCAGCAGCTCGACAGGGCACCCTGAAGCTTTCTTT
TRBJ1-4,TRBD1,TRBV6-5,NA,CASSRKPGQLEKLFF,TGTGCCAGCAGTAGGAAACCGGGACAGTTAGAAAAACTGTTTTTT
TRBJ2-1,TRBD1,TRBV28,NA,CASADRVSYNEQFF,TGTGCCAGCGCCGACAGGGTATCATACAATGAGCAGTTCTTC
TRBJ2-1,TRBD2,TRBV27,NA,CASSLIEGVGLAGLYNEQFF,TGTGCCAGCAGTTTAATAGAAGGCGTGGGACTAGCGGGACTTTACAATGAGCAGTTCTTC
TRBJ1-5,TRBD1,TRBV19,NA,CASSMYGTGNQPQHF,TGTGCCAGTAGTATGTACGGGACAGGCAATCAGCCCCAGCATTTT
TRBJ2-5,TRBD1,TRBV5-1,NA,CASSHGTAEETQYF,TGCGCCAGCAGCCACGGGACAGCCGAAGAGACCCAGTACTTC
TRBJ1-2,TRBD1,TRBV28,once,CASTSYGRQGDYTF,TGTGCCAGCACCTCTTACGGGAGACAGGGTGACTACACCTTC
TRBJ1-1,TRBD1,TRBV6-5,NA,CASTPQGLGGAFF,TGTGCCAGCACCCCACAGGGGTTAGGGGGAGCTTTCTTT
TRBJ2-7,TRBD1,TRBV19,NA,CASRFRDSLTGEQYF,TGTGCCAGTAGGTTCCGGGACAGCCTTACAGGGGAGCAGTACTTC
TRBJ1-1,NA,TRBV27,NA,CASSLKGMNTEAFF,TGTGCCAGCAGTTTAAAGGGGATGAACACTGAAGCTTTCTTT
TRBJ1-2,TRBD1,TRBV6-6,NA,CASSPTGLDYGYTF,TGTGCCAGCAGCCCGACAGGGCTTGACTATGGCTACACCTTC
TRBJ2-5,TRBD2,TRBV19,NA,CASSRGLAVQETQYF,TGTGCCAGTAGTAGGGGACTAGCGGTCCAAGAGACCCAGTACTTC
TRBJ2-7,TRBD2,TRBV18,NA,CASSPLFWRESYEQYF,TGTGCCAGCTCACCACTCTTCTGGCGGGAGTCCTACGAGCAGTACTTC
TRBJ2-2,TRBD2,TRBV5-6,NA,CASSLVLAVTGELFF,TGTGCCAGCAGCTTGGTACTAGCGGTCACCGGGGAGCTGTTTTTT
TRBJ2-3,TRBD1,TRBV7-3,few,CASSFGTGRDTQYF,TGTGCCAGCAGCTTTGGGACAGGGAGAGATACGCAGTATTTT
TRBJ2-1,NA,TRBV6-4,NA,CASSGGGVSNEQFF,TGTGCCAGCAGTGGAGGAGGGGTTAGCAATGAGCAGTTCTTC
TRBJ2-3,NA,TRBV3-1/TRBV3-2,NA,CASSPRLQASTDTQYF,TGTGCCAGCAGCCCACGACTACAAGCTAGCACAGATACGCAGTATTTT
TRBJ2-7,TRBD2,TRBV27,once,CASRGEGYYEQYF,TGTGCCAGCAGGGGGGAGGGATACTACGAGCAGTACTTC
TRBJ2-1,TRBD1,TRBV11-2,few,CASSLGTAYNEQFF,TGTGCCAGCAGCCTCGGGACAGCCTACAATGAGCAGTTCTTC
TRBJ1-4,TRBD1,TRBV3-1/TRBV3-2,NA,CASSTRTGEKLFF,TGTGCCAGCAGCACCCGGACAGGAGAAAAACTGTTTTTT
TRBJ1-1,NA,TRBV30,NA,CAWSTIANTEAFF,TGTGCCTGGAGTACTATCGCGAACACTGAAGCTTTCTTT
TRBJ2-7,NA,TRBV6-2/TRBV6-3,medium-sized,CASSYSMDSSYEQYF,TGTGCCAGCAGTTACTCGATGGACAGCTCCTACGAGCAGTACTTC
TRBJ1-5,NA,TRBV28,NA,CASRTRRDNQPQHF,TGTGCCAGCAGAACGAGACGGGACAATCAGCCCCAGCATTTT
TRBJ1-4,NA,TRBV5-1,NA,CASSFEYPNEKLFF,TGCGCCAGCAGCTTTGAGTACCCGAATGAAAAACTGTTTTTT
TRBJ1-1,TRBD1,TRBV7-6,NA,CASSTGGRAFF,TGTGCCAGCAGCACAGGGGGTAGGGCTTTCTTT
TRBJ1-5,NA,TRBV4-2,NA,CASSQEPPGGQYGQPQHF,TGTGCCAGCAGCCAAGAACCCCCGGGGGGGCAATACGGCCAGCCCCAGCATTTT
TRBJ2-7,TRBD1,TRBV5-1,NA,CASSGRDRGGEQYF,TGCGCCAGCAGCGGACGGGACAGGGGTGGGGAGCAGTACTTC
TRBJ2-2,NA,TRBV9,NA,CASSVNSNTGELFF,TGTGCCAGCAGCGTAAACAGCAACACCGGGGAGCTGTTTTTT
TRBJ1-6,TRBD1,TRBV3-1/TRBV3-2,NA,CASSHGQGGSPLHF,TGTGCCAGCAGCCACGGACAGGGGGGTTCACCCCTCCACTTT
TRBJ1-2,NA,TRBV5-8,NA,CASSFDRTAHYGYTF,TGTGCCAGCAGCTTTGACAGGACGGCTCACTATGGCTACACCTTC
TRBJ2-7,NA,TRBV5-6,NA,CASSSDRKIYEQYF,TGTGCCAGCAGCTCCGACAGGAAGATCTACGAGCAGTACTTC
TRBJ2-6,NA,TRBV2,NA,CASSERSASSGANVLTF,TGTGCCAGCAGTGAACGGTCAGCTAGCTCTGGGGCCAACGTCCTGACTTTC
TRBJ1-5,NA,TRBV27,NA,CASSLRGRGNSNQPQHF,TGTGCCAGCAGTCTACGTGGCAGGGGAAATAGCAATCAGCCCCAGCATTTT
TRBJ1-1,TRBD1,TRBV5-1,NA,CASSAGQGRNTEAFF,TGCGCCAGCAGCGCGGGACAGGGGCGGAACACTGAAGCTTTCTTT
TRBJ1-1,NA,TRBV27,NA,CASRIPGSGSTEAFF,TGTGCCAGCAGAATACCAGGGTCAGGTAGCACTGAAGCTTTCTTT
TRBJ1-1,NA,TRBV5-1,NA,CASSLETAQDPNTEAFF,TGCGCCAGCAGCTTAGAGACAGCTCAAGACCCGAACACTGAAGCTTTCTTT